The T cell receptor (beta chain) under discussion was sequenced for a study of T-cell reconstitution after alpha-beta-depleted transplantation in children. Unique molecular identifiers were incorporated when the TCRbeta library was constructed. TCRdb reprocessed the PCR reads with MiXCR, giving one entry per CDR3 protein. The data contain roughly 490,000 distinct CDR3 sequences, 9.5% to 12% of them singletons. The CDR3 has 12 residues. Trimming took 8 bases from V and 4 from J; bases not matched to a gene: 4. Findings and limits, study-wide: Expanded graft clones numbering several hundred reportedly gave rise to alpha-beta T cells about two months after transplant. Once a year had passed after transplant, T-cell counts and diversity came mostly from newly produced T cells.

This clonotype was counted only a few times. Its specificity is not known. The clonotype was recovered from a female patient between 2 and 15 years old who had a stem cell transplant for aplastic anemia, so the T cells may come from the graft donor. The sequences come from PBMCs, mostly from graft donor cells, collected 180 days after TCRalphabeta/CD19-depleted stem cell transplant. This chain links TRBV12-3 or TRBV12-4 with TRBJ2-5; 7 nucleotides agree with TRBD2. CDR3 loop: CASGTNGETQYF. DNA of the CDR3: TGTGCCAGCGGGACTAATGGAGAGACCCAGTACTTC.